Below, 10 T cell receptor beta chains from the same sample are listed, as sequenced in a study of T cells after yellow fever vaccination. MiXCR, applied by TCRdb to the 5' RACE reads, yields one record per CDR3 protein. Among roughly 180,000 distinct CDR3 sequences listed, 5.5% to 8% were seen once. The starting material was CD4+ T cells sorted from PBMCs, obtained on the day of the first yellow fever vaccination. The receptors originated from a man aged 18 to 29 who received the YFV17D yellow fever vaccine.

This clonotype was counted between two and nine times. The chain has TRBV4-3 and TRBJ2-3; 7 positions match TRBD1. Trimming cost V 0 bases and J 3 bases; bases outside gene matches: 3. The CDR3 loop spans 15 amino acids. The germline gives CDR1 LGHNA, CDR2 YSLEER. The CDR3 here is CASSQEGRGTDTQYF. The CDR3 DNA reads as TGCGCCAGCAGCCAAGAGGGCAGGGGGACAGATACGCAGTATTTT.

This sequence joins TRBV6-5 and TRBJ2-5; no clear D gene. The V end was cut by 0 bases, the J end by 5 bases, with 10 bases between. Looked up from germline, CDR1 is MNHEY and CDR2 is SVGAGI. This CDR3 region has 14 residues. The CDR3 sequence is CASSYSPEVETQYF. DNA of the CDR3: TGTGCCAGCAGTTACTCGCCCGAAGTGGAGACCCAGTACTTC.

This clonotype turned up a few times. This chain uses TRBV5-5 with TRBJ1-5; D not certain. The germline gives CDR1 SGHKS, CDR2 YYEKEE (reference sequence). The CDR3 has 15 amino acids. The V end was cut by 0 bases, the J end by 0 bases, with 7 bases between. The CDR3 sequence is CASSLDPYSNQPQHF. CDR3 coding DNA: TGTGCCAGCAGCTTGGATCCATATAGCAATCAGCCCCAGCATTTT. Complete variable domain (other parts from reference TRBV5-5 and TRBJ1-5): DAGVTQSPTHLIKTRGQQVTLRCSPISGHKSVSWYQQVLGQGPQFIFQYYEKEERGRGNFPDRFSARQFPNYSSELNVNALLLGDSALYLCASSLDPYSNQPQHFGDGTRLSIL.

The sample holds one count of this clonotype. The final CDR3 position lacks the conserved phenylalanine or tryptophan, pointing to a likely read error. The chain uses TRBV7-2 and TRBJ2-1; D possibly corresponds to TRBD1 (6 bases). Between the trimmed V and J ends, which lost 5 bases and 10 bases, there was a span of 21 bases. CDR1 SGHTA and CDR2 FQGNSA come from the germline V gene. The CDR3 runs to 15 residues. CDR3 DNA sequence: TGTGCCAGCAGCAACCGAATAACAGGGAATCGGGAGCAGTTCTTA. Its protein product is CASSNRITGNREQFL.

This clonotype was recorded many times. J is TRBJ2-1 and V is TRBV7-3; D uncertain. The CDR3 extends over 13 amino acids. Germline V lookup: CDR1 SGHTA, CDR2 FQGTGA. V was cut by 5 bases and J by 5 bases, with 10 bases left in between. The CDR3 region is CASSPHMNNEQFF. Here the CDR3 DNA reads TGTGCCAGCAGCCCCCATATGAACAATGAGCAGTTCTTC.

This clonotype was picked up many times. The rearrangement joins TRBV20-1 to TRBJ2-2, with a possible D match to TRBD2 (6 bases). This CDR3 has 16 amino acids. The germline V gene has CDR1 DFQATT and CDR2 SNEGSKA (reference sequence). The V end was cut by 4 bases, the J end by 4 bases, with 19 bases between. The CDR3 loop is CSAIPGGALVTGELFF. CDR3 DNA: TGCAGTGCTATCCCTGGCGGGGCACTCGTCACCGGGGAGCTGTTTTTT.

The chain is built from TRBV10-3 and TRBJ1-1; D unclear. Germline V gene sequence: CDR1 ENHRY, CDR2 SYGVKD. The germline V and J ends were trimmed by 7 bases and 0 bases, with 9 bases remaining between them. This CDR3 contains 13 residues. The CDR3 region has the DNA TGTGCCATCACCGGAACACTGAACACTGAAGCTTTCTTT. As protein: CAITGTLNTEAFF.

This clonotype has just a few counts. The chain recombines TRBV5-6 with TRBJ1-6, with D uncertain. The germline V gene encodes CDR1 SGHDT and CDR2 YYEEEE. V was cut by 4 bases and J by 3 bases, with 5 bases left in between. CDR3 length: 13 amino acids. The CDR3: CASSPNYNSPLHF. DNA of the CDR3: TGTGCCAGCAGCCCCAACTATAATTCACCCCTCCACTTT.

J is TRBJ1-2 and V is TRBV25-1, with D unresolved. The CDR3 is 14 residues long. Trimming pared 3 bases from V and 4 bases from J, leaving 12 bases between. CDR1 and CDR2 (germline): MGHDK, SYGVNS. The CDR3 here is CASSDGGKGYGYTF. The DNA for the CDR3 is TGTGCCAGCAGTGACGGAGGGAAGGGCTATGGCTACACCTTC.

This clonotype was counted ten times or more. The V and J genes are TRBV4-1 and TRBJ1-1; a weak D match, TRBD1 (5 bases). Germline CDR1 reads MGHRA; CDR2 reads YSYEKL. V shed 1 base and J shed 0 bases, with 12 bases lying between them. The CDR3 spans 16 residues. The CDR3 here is CASSQVQGEVNTEAFF. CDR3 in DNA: TGCGCCAGCAGCCAAGTGCAGGGCGAGGTGAACACTGAAGCTTTCTTT.